This passage covers 17 T cell receptor beta chains from one sample sequenced in a study of cytomegalovirus exposure and HLA in healthy donors (dated by TCRdb to 2016 to 2017). Libraries were built with the immunoSEQ multiplex PCR assay. A mixture of 60 forward primers for TCR Vbeta segments and 13 reverse primers for TCR Jbeta segments was used in the multiplex PCR. TCRdb carries this immuneACCESS record with in-frame sequences only. Its versions omit some clonotypes, under half of them owing to an unresolved V gene in the studies checked, with the rest unexplained. This sample comprises about 170,000 clones, under 85% of them detected only once. Approximately 5.6% of the sample rests with the top ten. The source material was PBMCs. These TCRs come from a woman between 18 and 29 years old in good health and CMV-seropositive.

The chain couples TRBV28 to TRBJ2-3, with TRBD2 matching 9 bases. The germline gives CDR1 MDHEN, CDR2 SYDVKM. This CDR3 contains 14 residues. The CDR3 DNA sequence: TGTGCAACCCGGCGGGGGGGAAACACAGATACGCAGTATTTT. It translates to CATRRGGNTDTQYF.

The rearrangement joins TRBV19 to TRBJ2-3; 14 bases match TRBD2. The ends lost 3 bases at V and 1 base at J; junction bases unmatched: 3. The CDR3 has 17 residues. The germline V gene encodes CDR1 LNHDA and CDR2 SQIVND (reference sequence). This CDR3 is CASSILGLAGGTDTQYF. CDR3 nucleotide sequence: TGTGCCAGTAGTATCTTGGGACTAGCGGGGGGCACAGATACGCAGTATTTT. Supplemented by reference TRBV19 and TRBJ2-3, the full variable domain reads DGGITQSPKYLFRKEGQNVTLSCEQNLNHDAMYWYRQDPGQGLRLIYYSQIVNDFQKGDIAEGYSVSREKKESFPLTVTSAQKNPTAFYLCASSILGLAGGTDTQYFGPGTRLTVL.

This sequence joins TRBV19 and TRBJ2-5; 7 bases fit TRBD1. The CDR3 is 14 amino acids. With V trimmed by 6 bases and J by 5 bases, 9 bases remained unmatched. CDR1 is LNHDA and CDR2 is SQIVND in the germline V gene (reference sequence). The CDR3 is CASRNQGEYETQYF. DNA of the CDR3: TGTGCCAGTAGAAACCAGGGGGAATACGAGACCCAGTACTTC. The variable domain in full, with the rest retrieved from reference TRBV19 and TRBJ2-5, is DGGITQSPKYLFRKEGQNVTLSCEQNLNHDAMYWYRQDPGQGLRLIYYSQIVNDFQKGDIAEGYSVSREKKESFPLTVTSAQKNPTAFYLCASRNQGEYETQYFGPGTRLLVL.

The gene calls are TRBV12-5 and TRBJ2-2; 12 bases map to TRBD1. The CDR3 contains 18 residues. CDR1 and CDR2 from the germline V gene are LGHNT and FRNRAP. After removal of 1 base from V and 1 base from J, the junction contained 4 bases not matched to a gene. CDR3 in DNA: TGTGCTAGTGGTTTGGGTGGGACAGGGGGCTTGAACACCGGGGAGCTGTTTTTT. It codes for CASGLGGTGGLNTGELFF.

CDR3 in DNA: TGTGCCAGTAATTTAGCGGGGGGGCTTCTCAATGAGCAGTTCTTC. Its protein is CASNLAGGLLNEQFF. V and J are TRBV19 and TRBJ2-1; TRBD2 matches 11 bases. CDR1 is LNHDA, CDR2 SQIVND, per germline (reference sequence). Trimming took 7 bases from V and 6 from J; bases not matched to a gene: 8. CDR3 size: 15 residues. Full variable domain (missing parts from reference TRBV19 and TRBJ2-1): DGGITQSPKYLFRKEGQNVTLSCEQNLNHDAMYWYRQDPGQGLRLIYYSQIVNDFQKGDIAEGYSVSREKKESFPLTVTSAQKNPTAFYLCASNLAGGLLNEQFFGPGTRLTVL.

The genes are TRBV5-1 and TRBJ2-3, with D possibly matching TRBD2 (5 bases). Germline V gene data show CDR1 as SGHRS and CDR2 as YFSETQ. Deletions cut 4 bases from V and 2 bases from J, with 11 bases between. There are 14 residues in the CDR3. In DNA, the CDR3 is TGCGCCAGCAGCATCGGACTGCCCACAGATACGCAGTATTTT. The encoded protein is CASSIGLPTDTQYF. The variable domain in full, completed from reference TRBV5-1 and TRBJ2-3, reads KAGVTQTPRYLIKTRGQQVTLSCSPISGHRSVSWYQQTPGQGLQFLFEYFSETQRNKGNFPGRFSGRQFSNSRSEMNVSTLELGDSALYLCASSIGLPTDTQYFGPGTRLTVL.

The V and J genes are TRBV6-1 and TRBJ1-3, with 7 bases that match TRBD1. Germline values: CDR1 MNHNS, CDR2 SASEGT. V lost 3 bases to trimming and J lost 1 base; unmatched junction nucleotides: 0. The length of the CDR3 is 14 residues. CDR3 coding DNA: TGTGCCAGCAGTGAGACAGGGTCTGGAAACACCATATATTTT. It specifies CASSETGSGNTIYF.

This clone was counted once. CDR3 sequence (DNA): TGCGCCAGCGGGGACAGGTCGAACACTGAAGCTTTCTTT. The encoded protein is CASGDRSNTEAFF. This chain uses TRBV10-2 with TRBJ1-1, with 8 positions matching TRBD1. In germline, CDR1 is WSHSY, CDR2 SAAADI. The CDR3 totals 13 residues. J was trimmed by 1 base and V by 8 bases; bases with no gene match: 3.

The chain is built from TRBV30 and TRBJ1-1; D remains unclear. From germline, CDR1 is GTSNPN and CDR2 SVGIG (reference sequence). This CDR3 has 14 amino acids. The V end lost 2 bases, the J end lost 1 base, and 11 bases lay between the germline ends. The CDR3 DNA reads TGTGCCTGGAGTTGGGCCACACCGAACACTGAAGCTTTCTTT. Protein sequence: CAWSWATPNTEAFF.

The rearrangement joins TRBV5-4 to TRBJ1-1; D is perhaps TRBD1 (6 bases). The CDR3 consists of 17 residues. V lost 4 bases to trimming and J lost 0 bases, with 19 bases between them. Germline CDR1 and CDR2: SGHNT and YYREEE (reference sequence). For the CDR3, the DNA is TGTGCCAGCAGCAATACGTACAGGGCCCCCATGAACACTGAAGCTTTCTTT. Translating it yields CASSNTYRAPMNTEAFF.

The chain recombines TRBV5-4 with TRBJ1-1; weak D call: TRBD1 (5 bases). V was clipped by 0 bases and J by 3 bases, with 15 bases between them. Germline V gives CDR1 SGHNT, CDR2 YYREEE (reference sequence). This CDR3 is 16 amino acids long. For the CDR3, the DNA is TGTGCCAGCAGCTTGGGGGTCGTAGGGGCGGACACTGAAGCTTTCTTT. Its translation: CASSLGVVGADTEAFF.

The rearrangement joins TRBV11-3 to TRBJ2-1; the match to TRBD1 covers 9 bases. Germline V lookup: CDR1 SGHNT, CDR2 YENEEA. V shed 5 bases, J shed 7 bases, and the junction held 6 bases outside the gene matches. The CDR3 spans 14 residues. Written as DNA, the CDR3 is TGTGCCAGCAGCCTCGGACAGGGGAGGAATGAGCAGTTCTTC. This encodes CASSLGQGRNEQFF.

A remark on this clone: The junction shows a germline mismatch at one end, possibly a read error. The chain recombines TRBV7-9 with TRBJ2-7, with 8 bases fitting TRBD2. The CDR3 is 17 amino acids. Germline CDR1 and CDR2: SEHNR and FQNEAQ (reference sequence). The CDR3 reads CSSSPRRSGGQPNEQYF. As DNA, the CDR3 is TGTTCCAGCAGCCCTAGGAGGAGCGGGGGACAACCTAACGAGCAGTACTTC. Variable domain in full (rest from reference TRBV7-9 and TRBJ2-7): DTGVSQNPRHKITKRGQNVTFRCDPISEHNRLYWYRQTLGQGPEFLTYFQNEAQLEKSRLLSDRFSAERPKGSFSTLEIQRTEQGDSAMYLCSSSPRRSGGQPNEQYFGPGTRLTVT.

The chain has TRBV4-3 and TRBJ1-2; D unclear. Trimming removed 0 bases from V and 0 bases from J, with 8 bases in between. The V gene's germline CDR1 is LGHNA and CDR2 YSLEER. CDR3 size: 15 residues. This chain's CDR3 is CASSQDPDPNYGYTF. The CDR3, as DNA: TGCGCCAGCAGCCAAGATCCAGATCCTAACTATGGCTACACCTTC.

This chain connects TRBV5-1 to TRBJ2-2, with D perhaps matching TRBD2 (5 bases). The CDR3 contains 16 residues. Per germline, CDR1 SGHRS and CDR2 YFSETQ. Trimming left V 9 bases short and J 0 bases short, with 18 bases between. CDR3 bases: TGCGCCACCCGGCTCGGGCCGACTACGAACACCGGGGAGCTGTTTTTT. It specifies CATRLGPTTNTGELFF.

This chain links TRBV30 with TRBJ1-1; perhaps TRBD1 as D (5 bases). With 0 bases removed from V and 1 base from J, the gap between germline ends came to 9 bases. The CDR3 loop spans 14 amino acids. CDR1 is GTSNPN, CDR2 SVGIG, per germline (reference sequence). The CDR3 region has the DNA TGTGCCTGGAGTGTATTAGGGGCGAACACTGAAGCTTTCTTT. Encoded protein: CAWSVLGANTEAFF.

The chain links TRBV6-4 to TRBJ2-3; 9 positions agree with TRBD2. Germline loops: CDR1 MRHNA, CDR2 SNTAGT. V was clipped by 6 bases and J by 2 bases; unmatched bases: 9. The CDR3 is made up of 16 amino acids. CDR3 amino acids: CASSPESGGNTDTQYF. The CDR3 DNA sequence: TGTGCCAGCAGCCCAGAGAGCGGGGGGAACACAGATACGCAGTATTTT.